This T cell receptor beta chain comes out of a study of shared clonotypes between healthy human individuals. Trimming at V came to 5 bases and at J to 3 bases, leaving 8 bases not matched to a gene. CDR3 size: 15 residues. Germline assignment: CDR1 SEHNR and CDR2 FQNEAQ (reference sequence). Repertoires were generated with immunoSEQ multiplex PCR, while TCRdb's copy carries only in-frame clones and drops some. The repertoire holds millions of clones, with roughly 94% as singletons. Only CD45RO-negative cells positively selected for CCR7 counted as naive CD8 cells, so terminally differentiated effector memory CD45RA+ cells were excluded.

Sequenced material: naive CD8+ T cells sorted from blood. This chain uses TRBV7-9 with TRBJ1-2; 8 bases agree with TRBD1. The TCR comes from a man between 18 and 35 years old in good health. CDR3 DNA sequence: TGTGCCAGCAGCCATCAGGGGGCAGGGGACTATGGCTACACCTTC. Amino acids: CASSHQGAGDYGYTF.